The next 17 T cell receptor beta chains were all read from a single sample in a study of response to subunit inactivated influenza vaccine. TCRdb ran MiXCR on the RT-PCR reads and lists one entry per CDR3 protein. Here the sample spans about 500,000 distinct CDR3 sequences, more than 15% being singletons. Sample: CD4+ T cells sorted from PBMCs, taken about 24 months after vaccination. Source of these receptors: a man between 45 and 75 years old who received an inactivated influenza vaccine.

This clonotype has a handful of counts. The V call is TRBV5-6, the J call TRBJ2-3, with D possibly being TRBD2 (6 bases). Germline V gene lookup returns CDR1 SGHDT and CDR2 YYEEEE. This CDR3 has 13 amino acids. V was pared by 4 bases and J by 3 bases, with 9 bases between. The CDR3 DNA reads TGTGCCAGCAGCCGGACTATGACAGATACGCAGTATTTT. Amino acid sequence: CASSRTMTDTQYF.

V and J are TRBV6-5 and TRBJ1-1; D unresolved. The V and J ends lost 3 bases and 12 bases respectively, with 11 bases between them. There are 11 residues in the CDR3. CDR1 is MNHEY and CDR2 is SVGAGI in the germline V gene. CDR3 residues: CASSYNGVTFF. The CDR3 DNA sequence: TGTGCCAGCAGTTATAACGGTGTGACTTTCTTT.

This chain uses TRBV20-1 with TRBJ1-1; possibly TRBD1 for D (6 bases). Trimming removed 0 bases from V and 5 bases from J, with 13 bases in between. This CDR3 spans 14 amino acids. The germline CDR1 and CDR2 sequences are DFQATT and SNEGSKA (reference sequence). For the CDR3, the DNA is TGCAGTGCTAGAGATCGGCAGGGGCTGACTGAAGCTTTCTTT. Translating gives CSARDRQGLTEAFF.

The chain carries TRBV2 and TRBJ2-5; D may correspond to TRBD1 or TRBD2 (5 bases each). V lost 5 bases and J 2 bases, leaving 12 bases between the germline ends. From germline, CDR1 is SNHLY and CDR2 FYNNEI. There are 14 residues in the CDR3. The CDR3 DNA reads TGTGCCAGCAGTCCCCAATGGGGGCAAGAGACCCAGTACTTC. Translated, it gives CASSPQWGQETQYF.

This clonotype was found a few times. V usage is TRBV7-2 and J usage is TRBJ1-5, with 8 nucleotides matching TRBD1. J gave up 11 bases and V 5 bases, and 5 bases lay outside the gene matches. Germline CDR1 and CDR2: SGHTA and FQGNSA. This CDR3 contains 12 residues. CDR3: CASSADRGTQHF. CDR3 sequence (DNA): TGTGCCAGCAGCGCCGACAGGGGCACCCAGCATTTT.

DNA for the CDR3: TGCAGTGCTAGTTTGTCCGGGAGGGCCCGGAATGAGCAGTTCTTC. It specifies CSASLSGRARNEQFF. The V call is TRBV20-1, the J call TRBJ2-1; 8 bases are a match to TRBD2. V lost 3 bases, J lost 7 bases, and 11 bases stayed unmatched. The V gene's germline CDR1 is DFQATT and CDR2 SNEGSKA (reference sequence). This CDR3 is built from 15 residues.

This clonotype was counted once. The genes are TRBV28 and TRBJ2-7; D uncertain. The length of the CDR3 is 13 residues. V shed 6 bases and J shed 1 base, with 10 bases lying between them. Germline values: CDR1 MDHEN, CDR2 SYDVKM. CDR3 bases: TGTGCCAGCAGACCTCATGGTTCCTACGAGCAGTACTTC. Its protein is CASRPHGSYEQYF. Full variable domain (rest looked up from reference TRBV28 and TRBJ2-7): DVKVTQSSRYLVKRTGEKVFLECVQDMDHENMFWYRQDPGLGLRLIYFSYDVKMKEKGDIPEGYSVSREKKERFSLILESASTNQTSMYLCASRPHGSYEQYFGPGTRLTVT.

The chain couples TRBV9 to TRBJ2-3, with D perhaps matching TRBD1 (6 bases). V lost 1 base, J lost 4 bases, and 10 bases lay in between. The CDR3 runs 14 residues. Germline assignment: CDR1 SGDLS and CDR2 YYNGEE. CDR3 coding DNA: TGTGCCAGCAGCGTAAGACAGGTCCCAGATACGCAGTATTTT. This gives the protein CASSVRQVPDTQYF.

The chain's CDR3 is CSARSIAGAADTQYF. CDR3 nucleotides: TGCAGTGCTAGGTCGATAGCGGGAGCGGCAGATACGCAGTATTTT. The V gene is TRBV20-1, the J gene TRBJ2-3; 9 bases align to TRBD2. Germline V gene lookup returns CDR1 DFQATT and CDR2 SNEGSKA (reference sequence). J gave up 4 bases and V 3 bases, and 8 bases lay outside the gene matches. This CDR3 contains 15 residues.

V gene TRBV4-2 combines with J gene TRBJ1-1; 7 nucleotides match TRBD1. The J segment lost 0 bases and the V segment lost 1 base, leaving 5 bases of the junction unmatched. The CDR3 contains 16 residues. CDR1 and CDR2 from the germline V gene are LGHNA and YNFKEQ. CDR3 residues: CASSQAGTEMNTEAFF. Here the CDR3 DNA reads TGTGCCAGCAGCCAAGCGGGGACAGAGATGAACACTGAAGCTTTCTTT.

This clonotype turned up a few times. The CDR3 loop reads CASSHQYSQETQYF. The DNA for the CDR3 is TGCGCCAGCAGCCACCAATACAGCCAAGAGACCCAGTACTTC. V usage is TRBV4-1 and J usage is TRBJ2-5, with D uncertain. CDR1 and CDR2 from the germline V gene are MGHRA and YSYEKL. The length of the CDR3 is 14 residues. The V gene lost 3 bases and the J gene lost 1 base, with 9 bases spanning the gap.

The chain recombines TRBV7-9 with TRBJ1-1; D not certain. Trimming took 2 bases from V and 2 from J, leaving 9 bases between them. Germline V gene sequence: CDR1 SEHNR, CDR2 FQNEAQ (reference sequence). The CDR3 extends over 14 amino acids. CDR3: CASSLFGENTEAFF. The CDR3 DNA sequence: TGTGCCAGCAGCTTATTTGGAGAAAACACTGAAGCTTTCTTT.

This clonotype was counted between two and nine times. V is TRBV7-3 and J is TRBJ2-2; D unresolved. From germline, CDR1 is SGHTA and CDR2 FQGTGA. This CDR3 contains 13 residues. V lost 4 bases, J lost 5 bases, and 8 bases lay in between. In DNA, the CDR3 is TGTGCCAGCAGCTCCGTCGCTACCGGGGAGCTGTTTTTT. It encodes CASSSVATGELFF.

This clonotype showed up just a few times. The rearrangement joins TRBV27 to TRBJ1-6, with D hard to call. Trimming pared 5 bases from V and 7 bases from J, leaving 15 bases between. The germline V gene encodes CDR1 MNHEY and CDR2 SMNVEV (reference sequence). The length of the CDR3 is 15 residues. The CDR3 spells CASSQPRSPNSPLHF. For the CDR3, the DNA is TGTGCCAGCAGTCAACCGCGGTCCCCGAATTCACCCCTCCACTTT.

J is TRBJ1-1 and V is TRBV5-1, with 7 bases that match TRBD1. Trimming removed 6 bases from V and 7 bases from J; junction bases left unmatched: 9. This CDR3 is 13 amino acids long. Germline values: CDR1 SGHRS, CDR2 YFSETQ. The CDR3, as DNA: TGCGCCAGCAAAACGGGACAGATTGGTGAAGCTTTCTTT. Residues: CASKTGQIGEAFF. Complete variable domain (other parts from reference TRBV5-1 and TRBJ1-1): KAGVTQTPRYLIKTRGQQVTLSCSPISGHRSVSWYQQTPGQGLQFLFEYFSETQRNKGNFPGRFSGRQFSNSRSEMNVSTLELGDSALYLCASKTGQIGEAFFGQGTRLTVV.

There are many counts of this clonotype. The rearrangement links TRBV20-1 to TRBJ2-5, with D perhaps matching TRBD2 (6 bases). This CDR3 is 15 amino acids long. In germline, CDR1 is DFQATT, CDR2 SNEGSKA (reference sequence). V lost 6 bases, J lost 5 bases, and 22 bases lay in between. As DNA, the CDR3 is TGCAGTGCACACAGTGGGGGGTCGGCGAAGGAGACCCAGTACTTC. It specifies CSAHSGGSAKETQYF.

This clonotype was counted between two and nine times. This chain uses TRBV5-1 with TRBJ2-3; D is possibly TRBD1 (5 bases). CDR1 and CDR2 from the germline V gene are SGHRS and YFSETQ. This CDR3 has 16 residues. V was cut by 2 bases and J by 1 base, with 14 bases left in between. CDR3 nucleotides: TGCGCCAGCAGCTTCCTCCCCGGCAGGGGCACAGATACGCAGTATTTT. Encoded protein: CASSFLPGRGTDTQYF.